This T cell receptor (beta chain) was sequenced during a study of blood T cell repertoires in COVID-19. Libraries were prepared by immunoSEQ multiplex PCR; TCRdb keeps only in-frame clonotypes and omits some of them. In the table there are hundreds of thousands of clones, around 90% of which are singletons. Germline values: CDR1 SGHNT, CDR2 YYREEE (reference sequence). This CDR3 spans 17 amino acids. Losses at the gene ends were 3 bases for V and 5 bases for J; bases not matched to a gene: 13. The age range of participants was 18 to 89 years, with residence in approximately 25 US areas. What was sequenced was PBMCs or T cells enriched from blood (not recorded which). The receptor was isolated from a woman younger than 30 with acute COVID-19. The chain is built from TRBV5-4 and TRBJ2-1, with 8 positions matching TRBD2. The DNA of the CDR3 is TGTGCCAGCAGCTCCCCGTGGGGAGCGGGAGCTGACAATGAGCAGTTCTTC. This encodes CASSSPWGAGADNEQFF.